These 17 T cell receptor beta chains share one sample of origin, sequenced in a study of T cell responses to AZD1222 COVID-19 vaccine. Only in-frame clones appear in the TCRdb table, and some are missing; sequencing was by immunoSEQ multiplex PCR. The sample has 95,000 to 150,000 clones; about 90% are singletons. This sample comprised peripheral blood, obtained on day 0 of AZD1222 vaccination. The receptors here all came from an adult in good health.

This clone showed up just a few times. The V call is TRBV18, the J call TRBJ1-6; the D is unclear. The CDR3 runs to 15 residues. Trimming removed 3 bases from V and 7 bases from J, with 13 bases in between. Germline values: CDR1 KGHSH, CDR2 LQKENI. CDR3 residues: CASSPTQRENSPLHF. The CDR3 DNA reads as TGTGCCAGCTCACCCACTCAACGCGAGAATTCACCCCTCCACTTT.

The chain links TRBV2 to TRBJ1-5; D uncertain. Trimming shortened V by 6 bases and J by 2 bases, and 11 bases separated the two germline ends. The CDR3 is 14 amino acids. In germline, CDR1 is SNHLY, CDR2 FYNNEI. Here the CDR3 reads CASRLWQGNQPQHF. CDR3 in DNA: TGTGCCAGCAGGTTGTGGCAGGGCAATCAGCCCCAGCATTTT.

This sequence joins TRBV5-1 and TRBJ2-3, with 8 bases matching TRBD2. V trimming: 6 bases; J trimming: 3 bases; junction bases outside the gene matches: 18. The CDR3 length is 18 residues. Germline V gene lookup returns CDR1 SGHRS and CDR2 YFSETQ. The CDR3 nucleotides are TGCGCCAGCAAGCTGGGGGTCTGGCGGGAGGTCGGAACAGATACGCAGTATTTT. Translated, it gives CASKLGVWREVGTDTQYF.

This chain connects TRBV19 to TRBJ2-4; tentative D call: TRBD1 (6 bases). Germline V gene sequence: CDR1 LNHDA, CDR2 SQIVND (reference sequence). V shed 10 bases and J shed 7 bases, with 20 bases lying between them. The CDR3 consists of 14 residues. CDR3 in amino acids: CATEATGTSNIQYF. In DNA, the CDR3 is TGTGCCACCGAGGCTACCGGGACATCCAACATTCAGTACTTC.

This clone was seen more than once but under ten times. The chain is built from TRBV2 and TRBJ2-2; 9 bases fit TRBD1. Germline trimming cut 6 bases from V and 6 bases from J; bases unmatched to any gene: 5. The V gene's germline CDR1 is SNHLY and CDR2 FYNNEI. The CDR3 has 14 amino acids. In DNA form, the CDR3 reads TGTGCCAGCAGGGAGAGACAGGGGGCCGGGGAGCTGTTTTTT. Its translation: CASRERQGAGELFF.

The rearrangement links TRBV28 to TRBJ1-1; 7 bases are a match to TRBD1. CDR1 is MDHEN, CDR2 SYDVKM, per germline. J was trimmed by 4 bases and V by 11 bases; bases with no gene match: 7. There are 12 residues in the CDR3. CDR3 DNA: TGTGCCTACAGCCCAGGGGGCACTGAAGCTTTCTTT. This translates into CAYSPGGTEAFF.

The rearrangement uses TRBV7-9 and TRBJ1-5; D ambiguous. The CDR3 consists of 14 residues. The germline V gene has CDR1 SEHNR and CDR2 FQNEAQ (reference sequence). V lost 11 bases, J lost 0 bases, and 14 bases lay in between. In DNA, the CDR3 is TGTGCCTCCCGGCGGAGTGATAGCAATCAGCCCCAGCATTTT. Protein: CASRRSDSNQPQHF.

The rearrangement links TRBV4-1 to TRBJ1-3, with 7 bases fitting TRBD1. Losses at the gene ends were 8 bases for V and 0 bases for J; bases not matched to a gene: 4. There are 14 residues in the CDR3. Germline V gene data show CDR1 as MGHRA and CDR2 as YSYEKL. The CDR3 region has the DNA TGCGCCAGCGCACAGGGGTACTCTGGAAACACCATATATTTT. Its protein is CASAQGYSGNTIYF.

V usage is TRBV5-1 and J usage is TRBJ1-1, with D unclear. Germline assignment: CDR1 SGHRS and CDR2 YFSETQ. V dropped 4 bases and J dropped 1 base, with 8 bases sitting between them. CDR3 length: 13 residues. The CDR3 bases are TGCGCCAGCAGCGCCTCAGAGAACACTGAAGCTTTCTTT. Its translation is CASSASENTEAFF.

This chain links TRBV6-5 with TRBJ1-1; possible D gene TRBD1, 5 bases. The CDR3 runs 12 residues. V shed 5 bases and J shed 4 bases, with 8 bases lying between them. In germline, CDR1 is MNHEY, CDR2 SVGAGI. CDR3 sequence (DNA): TGTGCCAGCAGTCGGGGGGGCACTGAAGCTTTCTTT. It specifies CASSRGGTEAFF.

The V call is TRBV6-4, the J call TRBJ2-1; 10 bases align to TRBD1. Germline assignment: CDR1 MRHNA and CDR2 SNTAGT. This CDR3 region has 14 residues. The V gene end was trimmed by 2 bases and the J gene end by 6 bases; junction bases not matched to a gene: 1. The CDR3 sequence: CASSDRTGGNEQFF. The DNA for the CDR3 is TGTGCCAGCAGTGACAGGACAGGGGGCAATGAGCAGTTCTTC.

The chain is built from TRBV28 and TRBJ2-7, with D possibly TRBD1 on 5 matching bases. Germline values: CDR1 MDHEN, CDR2 SYDVKM. The CDR3 consists of 13 residues. V gave up 6 bases and J gave up 10 bases, with 19 bases separating them. The CDR3 is CASRGPAGGGQYF. The CDR3 nucleotides read TGTGCCAGCAGGGGGCCAGCAGGCGGTGGACAGTACTTC.

This chain connects TRBV6-1 to TRBJ2-7, with D possibly being TRBD1 or TRBD2 (5 bases each). The V end was cut by 1 base, the J end by 1 base, with 8 bases between. Germline CDR1 reads MNHNS; CDR2 reads SASEGT. The CDR3 length is 14 residues. The CDR3 nucleotides are TGTGCCAGCAGTGAAGGTGGGGGATCCTACGAGCAGTACTTC. Protein: CASSEGGGSYEQYF.

V gene TRBV28 combines with J gene TRBJ2-3, with 12 bases aligning to TRBD1. CDR1 is MDHEN, CDR2 SYDVKM, per germline. CDR3 size: 17 residues. V was clipped by 6 bases and J by 5 bases; unmatched bases: 12. The CDR3 bases are TGTGCCAGCAGCCAAGCCTCAGGGACAGGGGGCCAAGATACGCAGTATTTT. Translated, it gives CASSQASGTGGQDTQYF.

V and J are TRBV19 and TRBJ2-2, with D perhaps given as TRBD1 or TRBD2 (5 bases each). Germline CDR1 LNHDA, CDR2 SQIVND (reference sequence). Trimming took off 3 bases at V and 0 bases at J, with 11 bases between the two ends. This CDR3 comprises 16 residues. The CDR3 loop is CASSIPGAANTGELFF. CDR3 bases: TGTGCCAGTAGTATCCCCGGGGCAGCGAACACCGGGGAGCTGTTTTTT.

The V call is TRBV11-2, the J call TRBJ1-2, with 12 bases identical to TRBD1. The CDR3 contains 17 residues. Looked up from germline, CDR1 is SGHAT and CDR2 is FQNNGV. The ends lost 5 bases at V and 2 bases at J; junction bases unmatched: 9. The CDR3 here is CASSPGTGGTLNYGYTF. CDR3 coding DNA: TGTGCCAGCAGCCCCGGGACAGGGGGCACCCTCAACTATGGCTACACCTTC. Using reference TRBV11-2 and TRBJ1-2 for the parts outside the CDR3, the full variable domain is EAGVAQSPRYKIIEKRQSVAFWCNPISGHATLYWYQQILGQGPKLLIQFQNNGVVDDSQLPKDRFSAERLKGVDSTLKIQPAKLEDSAVYLCASSPGTGGTLNYGYTFGSGTRLTVV.

This chain links TRBV9 with TRBJ1-1, with D hard to call. The CDR3 has 14 residues. Per germline, CDR1 SGDLS and CDR2 YYNGEE. V was shortened by 0 bases and J by 3 bases, with 9 bases between the two germline ends. This CDR3 reads CASSVGTDDTEAFF. CDR3 in DNA: TGTGCCAGCAGCGTAGGGACCGACGACACTGAAGCTTTCTTT.